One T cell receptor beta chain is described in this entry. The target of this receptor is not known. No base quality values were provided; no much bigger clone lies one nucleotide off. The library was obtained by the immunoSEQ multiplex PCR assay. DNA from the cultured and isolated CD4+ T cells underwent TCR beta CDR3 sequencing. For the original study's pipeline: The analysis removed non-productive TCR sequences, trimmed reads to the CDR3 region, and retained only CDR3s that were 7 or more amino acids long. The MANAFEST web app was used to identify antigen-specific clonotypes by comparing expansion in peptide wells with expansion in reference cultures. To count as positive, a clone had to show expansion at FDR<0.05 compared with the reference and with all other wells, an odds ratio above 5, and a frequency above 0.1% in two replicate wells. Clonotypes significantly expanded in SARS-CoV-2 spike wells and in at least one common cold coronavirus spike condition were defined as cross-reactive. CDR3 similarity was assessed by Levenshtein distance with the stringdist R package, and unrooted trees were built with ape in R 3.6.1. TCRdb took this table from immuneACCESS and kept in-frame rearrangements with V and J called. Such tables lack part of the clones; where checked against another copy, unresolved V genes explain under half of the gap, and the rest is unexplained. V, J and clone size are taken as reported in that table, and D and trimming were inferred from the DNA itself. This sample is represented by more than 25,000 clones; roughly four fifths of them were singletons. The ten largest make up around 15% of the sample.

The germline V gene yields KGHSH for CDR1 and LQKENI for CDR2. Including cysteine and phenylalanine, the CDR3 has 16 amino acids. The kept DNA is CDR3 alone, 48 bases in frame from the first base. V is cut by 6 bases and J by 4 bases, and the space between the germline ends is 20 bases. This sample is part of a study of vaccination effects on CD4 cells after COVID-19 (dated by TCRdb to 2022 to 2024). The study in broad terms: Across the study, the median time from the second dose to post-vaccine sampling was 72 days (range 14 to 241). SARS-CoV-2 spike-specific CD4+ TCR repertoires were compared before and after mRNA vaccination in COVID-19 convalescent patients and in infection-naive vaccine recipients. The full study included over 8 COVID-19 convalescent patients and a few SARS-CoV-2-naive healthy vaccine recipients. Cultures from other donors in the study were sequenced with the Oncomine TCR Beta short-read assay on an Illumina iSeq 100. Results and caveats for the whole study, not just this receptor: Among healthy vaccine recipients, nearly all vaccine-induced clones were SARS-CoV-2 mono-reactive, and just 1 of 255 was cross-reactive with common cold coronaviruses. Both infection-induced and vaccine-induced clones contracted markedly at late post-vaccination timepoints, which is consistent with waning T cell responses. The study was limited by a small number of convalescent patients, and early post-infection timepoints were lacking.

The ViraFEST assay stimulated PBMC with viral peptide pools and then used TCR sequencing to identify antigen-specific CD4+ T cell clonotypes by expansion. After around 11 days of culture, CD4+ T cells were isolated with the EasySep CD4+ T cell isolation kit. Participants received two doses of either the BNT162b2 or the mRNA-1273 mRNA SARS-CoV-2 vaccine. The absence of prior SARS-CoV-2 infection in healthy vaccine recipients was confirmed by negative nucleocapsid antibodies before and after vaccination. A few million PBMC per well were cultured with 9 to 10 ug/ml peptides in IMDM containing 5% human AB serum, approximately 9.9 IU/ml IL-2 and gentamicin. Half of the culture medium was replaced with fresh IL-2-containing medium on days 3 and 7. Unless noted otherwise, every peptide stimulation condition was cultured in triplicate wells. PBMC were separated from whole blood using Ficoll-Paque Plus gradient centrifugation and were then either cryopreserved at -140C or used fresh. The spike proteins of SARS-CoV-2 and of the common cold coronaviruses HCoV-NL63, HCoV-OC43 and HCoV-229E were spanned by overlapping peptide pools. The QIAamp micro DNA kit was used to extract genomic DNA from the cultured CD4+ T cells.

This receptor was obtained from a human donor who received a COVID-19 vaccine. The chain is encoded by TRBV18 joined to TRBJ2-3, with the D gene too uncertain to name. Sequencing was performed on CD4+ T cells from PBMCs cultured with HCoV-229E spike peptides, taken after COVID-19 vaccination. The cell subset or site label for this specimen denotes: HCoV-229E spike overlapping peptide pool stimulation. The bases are TGTGCCAGCTCGCGGTCCAGAGGAGAACGGCCAGATACGCAGTATTTT. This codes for CASSRSRGERPDTQYF.